The T cell receptor (beta chain) under discussion was sequenced for a study of low-dose radiotherapy and immunotherapy resistance in tumors. Study as a whole: The regimen for patients comprised intravenous nivolumab 240 mg every two weeks plus intravenous ipilimumab 1 mg/kg every six weeks.

Both TCRalpha and TCRbeta chains were reverse transcribed with V-gene-specific primers. Amplification, which lasted 20 PCR cycles, used a constant-region primer and V-primer adapter to amplify TCRs. In vitro transcription amplified isolated mRNA. MiXCR was run by TCRdb on the reads, yielding one entry per CDR3 protein. The table includes roughly 10,000 distinct CDR3 sequences, around 40% detected once. The V end was cut by 4 bases, the J end by 6 bases, with 13 bases between. CDR3 length equals 14 residues. CDR1 MGHDK and CDR2 SYGVNS come from the germline V gene. V gene TRBV25-1 combines with J gene TRBJ2-1, with TRBD2 as a possible D gene (5 bases). The sequence was obtained from a human donor with advanced metastatic prostate, ovarian, gallbladder or colorectal cancer (not recorded which). This table probably holds off-target reads from a library built for another chain. This CDR3 is CASSVGGLTNEQFF. For the CDR3, the DNA is TGTGCCAGCAGTGTCGGAGGCCTCACCAATGAGCAGTTCTTC.